This TCR beta chain was captured in a study of blood T cell repertoires in COVID-19. The repertoire was sequenced with immunoSEQ multiplex PCR; TCRdb's copy has only in-frame clones and lacks some. The table lists 110,000 to 150,000 clones, around 89% of them singletons, with about 3.2% in the top ten. The sequence was obtained from a man aged 60-69 years with active or convalescent COVID-19. Sequenced input: peripheral blood.

The CDR3 DNA follows: TGTGCCAGCAAGGCGGGAGAGATCAGCTACGAGCAGTACTTC. This encodes CASKAGEISYEQYF. The J gene is TRBJ2-7, the V gene TRBV6-5, with 7 bases matching TRBD2. CDR3 length equals 14 residues. Germline V CDR1 and CDR2: MNHEY, SVGAGI. Germline trimming cut 7 bases from V and 3 bases from J; bases unmatched to any gene: 9.